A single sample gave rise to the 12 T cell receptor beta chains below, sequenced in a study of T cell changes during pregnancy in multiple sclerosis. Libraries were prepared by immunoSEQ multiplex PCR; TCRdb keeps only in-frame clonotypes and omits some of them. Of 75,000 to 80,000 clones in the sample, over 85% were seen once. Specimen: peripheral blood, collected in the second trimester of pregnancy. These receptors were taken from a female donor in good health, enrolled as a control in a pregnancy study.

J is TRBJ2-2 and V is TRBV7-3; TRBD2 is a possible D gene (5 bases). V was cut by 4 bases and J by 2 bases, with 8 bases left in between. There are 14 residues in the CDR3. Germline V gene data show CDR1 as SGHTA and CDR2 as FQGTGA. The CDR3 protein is CASSSAGNTGELFF. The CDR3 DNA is TGTGCCAGCAGCTCCGCGGGCAACACCGGGGAGCTGTTTTTT.

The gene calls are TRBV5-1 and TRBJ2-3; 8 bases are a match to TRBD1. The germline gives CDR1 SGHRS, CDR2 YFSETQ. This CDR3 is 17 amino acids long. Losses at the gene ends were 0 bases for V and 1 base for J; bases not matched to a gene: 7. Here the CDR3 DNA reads TGCGCCAGCAGCTTGGTAGGTGACAGGGGAGGCACAGATACGCAGTATTTT. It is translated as CASSLVGDRGGTDTQYF.

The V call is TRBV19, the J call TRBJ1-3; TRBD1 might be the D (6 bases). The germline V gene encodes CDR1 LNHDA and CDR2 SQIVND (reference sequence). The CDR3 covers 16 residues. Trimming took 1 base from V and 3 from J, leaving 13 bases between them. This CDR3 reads CASSIGVKGDGNTIYF. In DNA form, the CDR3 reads TGTGCCAGTAGTATAGGAGTCAAGGGGGATGGAAACACCATATATTTT.

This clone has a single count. The chain's CDR3 is CASSGSAIQETQYF. The CDR3 DNA reads as TGTGCCAGCAGTGGTTCCGCGATCCAAGAGACCCAGTACTTC. The V and J genes are TRBV6-1 and TRBJ2-5; D not resolved. CDR3 size: 14 residues. Germline CDR1 MNHNS, CDR2 SASEGT. V dropped 4 bases and J dropped 1 base, with 10 bases sitting between them.

CDR3 protein: CASSPGWTGIKNEQYF. CDR3 sequence (DNA): TGCGCCAGCAGCCCCGGGTGGACAGGGATTAAGAACGAGCAGTACTTC. The genes are TRBV5-1 and TRBJ2-7; 8 bases are shared with TRBD1. With V trimmed by 4 bases and J by 5 bases, 14 bases remained unmatched. Germline V gives CDR1 SGHRS, CDR2 YFSETQ. The CDR3 contains 16 residues.

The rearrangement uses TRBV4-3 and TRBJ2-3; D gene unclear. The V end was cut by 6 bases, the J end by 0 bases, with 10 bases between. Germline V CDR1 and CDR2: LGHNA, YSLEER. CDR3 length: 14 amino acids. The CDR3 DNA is TGCGCCAGCAGTACAGAGATAAGCACAGATACGCAGTATTTT. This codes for CASSTEISTDTQYF.

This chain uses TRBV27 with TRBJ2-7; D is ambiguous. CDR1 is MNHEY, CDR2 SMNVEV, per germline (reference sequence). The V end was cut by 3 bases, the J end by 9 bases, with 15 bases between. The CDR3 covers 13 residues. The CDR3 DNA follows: TGTGCCAGCAGTTTGCAGGCCGAGAGTTGGCAGTACTTC. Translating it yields CASSLQAESWQYF.

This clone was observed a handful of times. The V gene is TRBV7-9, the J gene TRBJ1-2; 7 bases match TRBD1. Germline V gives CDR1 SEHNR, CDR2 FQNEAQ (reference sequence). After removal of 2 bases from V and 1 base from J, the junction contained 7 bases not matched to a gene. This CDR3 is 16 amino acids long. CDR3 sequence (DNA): TGTGCCAGCAGCTTATCCCGGGACAGCTTTAACTATGGCTACACCTTC. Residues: CASSLSRDSFNYGYTF.

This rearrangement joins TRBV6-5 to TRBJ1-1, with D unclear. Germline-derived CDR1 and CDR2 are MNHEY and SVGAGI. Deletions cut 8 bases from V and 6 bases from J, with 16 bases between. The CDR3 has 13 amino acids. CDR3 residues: CASVGRGWAEAFF. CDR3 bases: TGTGCCAGCGTAGGCCGGGGATGGGCTGAAGCTTTCTTT.

The CDR3 loop is CASSPGGFYEQYF. In DNA form, the CDR3 reads TGTGCCAGCAGCCCAGGGGGCTTCTACGAGCAGTACTTC. This rearrangement joins TRBV28 to TRBJ2-7; TRBD1 matches 8 bases. Germline V gene lookup returns CDR1 MDHEN and CDR2 SYDVKM. This CDR3 is 13 amino acids long. V lost 6 bases and J lost 3; bases outside the gene matches: 4.

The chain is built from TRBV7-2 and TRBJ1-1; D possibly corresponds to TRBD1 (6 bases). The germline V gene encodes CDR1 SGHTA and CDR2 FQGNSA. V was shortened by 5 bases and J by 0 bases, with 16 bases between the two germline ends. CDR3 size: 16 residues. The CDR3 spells CASSPYNRELNTEAFF. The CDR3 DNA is TGTGCCAGCAGCCCGTATAACAGGGAACTGAACACTGAAGCTTTCTTT.

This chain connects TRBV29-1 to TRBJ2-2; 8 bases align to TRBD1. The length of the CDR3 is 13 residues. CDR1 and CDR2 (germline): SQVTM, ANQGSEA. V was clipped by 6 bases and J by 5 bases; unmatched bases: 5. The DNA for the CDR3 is TGCAGCGTAGCTCAGGGGGCGACCGGGGAGCTGTTTTTT. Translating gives CSVAQGATGELFF.